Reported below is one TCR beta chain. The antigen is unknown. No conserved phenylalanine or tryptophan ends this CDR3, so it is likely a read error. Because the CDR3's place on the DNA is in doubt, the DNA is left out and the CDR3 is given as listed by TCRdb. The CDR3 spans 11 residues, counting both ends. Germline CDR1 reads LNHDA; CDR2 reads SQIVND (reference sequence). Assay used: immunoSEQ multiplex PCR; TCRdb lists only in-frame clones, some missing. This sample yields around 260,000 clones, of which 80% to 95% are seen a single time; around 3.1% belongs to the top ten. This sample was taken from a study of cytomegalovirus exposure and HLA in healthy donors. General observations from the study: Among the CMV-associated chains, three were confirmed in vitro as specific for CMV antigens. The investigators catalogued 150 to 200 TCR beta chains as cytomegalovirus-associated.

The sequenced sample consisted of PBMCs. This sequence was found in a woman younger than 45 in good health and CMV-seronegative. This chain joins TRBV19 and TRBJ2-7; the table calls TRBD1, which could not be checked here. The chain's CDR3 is CARPWGGAQYN.